Presented here are 22 T cell receptor beta chains from one specimen sequenced in a study of blood T cell repertoires in COVID-19. Using immunoSEQ multiplex PCR, the repertoire was profiled, and TCRdb retains in-frame clones only, with some absent. The sample includes 150,000 to 200,000 clones, roughly four fifths seen only once; the top ten take approximately 10%. Material: peripheral blood. These receptors were taken from a human donor in a cohort sampled during active COVID-19.

The rearrangement links TRBV5-1 to TRBJ2-7; tentative D call: TRBD2 (6 bases). Per germline, CDR1 SGHRS and CDR2 YFSETQ. The CDR3 sequence is 13 residues long. V shed 2 bases and J shed 6 bases, with 12 bases lying between them. The CDR3 spells CASSFGGGFEQYF. The CDR3 DNA is TGCGCCAGCAGCTTCGGTGGGGGGTTCGAGCAGTACTTC.

The V gene is TRBV19, the J gene TRBJ2-1, with 11 bases aligning to TRBD2. Per germline, CDR1 LNHDA and CDR2 SQIVND (reference sequence). This CDR3 spans 15 amino acids. J lost 8 bases, V lost 2 bases, and 5 bases had no gene match. For the CDR3, the DNA is TGTGCCAGTAGTATAAGGTCTAGCGGGAGGTATGAGCAGTTCTTC. It is translated as CASSIRSSGRYEQFF.

The rearrangement links TRBV2 to TRBJ2-1; TRBD1 aligns across 10 bases. J was trimmed by 10 bases and V by 7 bases; bases with no gene match: 13. CDR1 and CDR2 (germline): SNHLY, FYNNEI. This CDR3 is built from 15 residues. The CDR3 DNA sequence: TGTGCCAGCAACTCCGGGACAGGGGATTACGTCGAGCAGTTCTTC. Translated, it gives CASNSGTGDYVEQFF.

The chain links TRBV10-3 to TRBJ2-1; D is ambiguous. Germline loops: CDR1 ENHRY, CDR2 SYGVKD. V lost 6 bases to trimming and J lost 12 bases, with 12 bases between them. The CDR3 sequence is 11 residues long. The CDR3 loop is CAIRATGGQFF. Written as DNA, the CDR3 is TGTGCCATCAGGGCGACTGGTGGGCAGTTCTTC.

This clone showed up many times. The J gene is TRBJ1-5, the V gene TRBV24-1; the D is unclear. The CDR3 has 13 amino acids. V was pared by 9 bases and J by 1 base, with 9 bases between. Germline-derived CDR1 and CDR2 are KGHDR and SFDVKD. CDR3 region: CATLRGSNQPQHF. For the CDR3, the DNA is TGTGCCACCTTGCGGGGAAGCAATCAGCCCCAGCATTTT.

The chain links TRBV10-2 to TRBJ2-1; 12 bases line up with TRBD2. Germline V CDR1 and CDR2: WSHSY, SAAADI. V gave up 0 bases and J gave up 2 bases; unmatched junction bases: 8. CDR3 length: 19 residues. CDR3 in DNA: TGCGCCAGCAGTGAGTCGAAAACTAGCGGGGGGCTGACCTACAATGAGCAGTTCTTC. Translated: CASSESKTSGGLTYNEQFF.

The rearrangement joins TRBV9 to TRBJ1-1; the D gene is possibly TRBD1 (6 bases). V was trimmed by 2 bases and J by 0 bases, leaving 8 bases between them. Germline V CDR1 and CDR2: SGDLS, YYNGEE. The CDR3 is 14 residues long. The CDR3 nucleotides are TGTGCCAGCAGCGTGGGACACATGAACACTGAAGCTTTCTTT. Translation: CASSVGHMNTEAFF.

This chain connects TRBV18 to TRBJ1-5; D possibly corresponds to TRBD1 (5 bases). V was cut by 5 bases and J by 6 bases, with 17 bases left in between. CDR3 length: 15 residues. Germline CDR1 KGHSH, CDR2 LQKENI. In nucleotides, the CDR3 is TGTGCCAGCTCAACTGGACACTCTCTCTCTCAGCCCCAGCATTTT. It yields the protein CASSTGHSLSQPQHF. Looking up the rest from reference TRBV18 and TRBJ1-5 gives the full variable domain: NAGVMQNPRHLVRRRGQEARLRCSPMKGHSHVYWYRQLPEEGLKFMVYLQKENIIDESGMPKERFSAEFPKEGPSILRIQQVVRGDSAAYFCASSTGHSLSQPQHFGDGTRLSIL.

The chain combines TRBV6-2 or TRBV6-3 with TRBJ2-6, with D possibly matching TRBD2 (5 bases). The CDR3 covers 20 residues. V was pared by 5 bases and J by 0 bases, with 23 bases between. CDR1 and CDR2 from the germline V gene are MNHEY and SVGEGT. CDR3 DNA: TGTGCCAGCAGTACCAACCCGGACGGACTGTTAAGCTCTGGGGCCAACGTCCTGACTTTC. Its protein product is CASSTNPDGLLSSGANVLTF.

J is TRBJ1-2 and V is TRBV19; TRBD1 agrees at 9 bases. Germline CDR1 reads LNHDA; CDR2 reads SQIVND (reference sequence). This CDR3 contains 15 residues. V dropped 9 bases and J dropped 4; count of bases not matched to a gene: 12. The CDR3 loop is CASLPQGQGIYGYTF. The CDR3 region has the DNA TGTGCCAGCCTACCCCAGGGACAGGGAATCTATGGCTACACCTTC.

The chain uses TRBV19 and TRBJ2-3, with D maybe TRBD1 (5 bases). Germline V CDR1 and CDR2: LNHDA, SQIVND (reference sequence). V shed 5 bases and J shed 5 bases, with 11 bases lying between them. The CDR3 consists of 13 residues. CDR3: CASSVQGVDTQYF. CDR3 DNA: TGTGCCAGTAGTGTTCAGGGTGTAGATACGCAGTATTTT.

The genes are TRBV9 and TRBJ2-7; D might be TRBD2 (5 bases). The CDR3 has 13 residues. V shed 4 bases and J shed 7 bases, with 15 bases lying between them. Per the germline V gene, CDR1 is SGDLS and CDR2 is YYNGEE. The CDR3 nucleotides read TGTGCCAGCAGCCCTCGGCGGGTCGGGGAGCAGTACTTC. Its protein is CASSPRRVGEQYF.

The chain is built from TRBV2 and TRBJ2-3, with a tentative D call TRBD1 (5 bases). This CDR3 is 15 amino acids long. V was trimmed by 5 bases and J by 0 bases, leaving 12 bases between them. Per germline, CDR1 SNHLY and CDR2 FYNNEI. The CDR3 region has the DNA TGTGCCAGCAGTCCAACAGGAAAAAGCACAGATACGCAGTATTTT. Protein sequence: CASSPTGKSTDTQYF. The full variable domain, rest sourced from reference TRBV2 and TRBJ2-3, is EPEVTQTPSHQVTQMGQEVILRCVPISNHLYFYWYRQILGQKVEFLVSFYNNEISEKSEIFDDQFSVERPDGSNFTLKIRSTKLEDSAMYFCASSPTGKSTDTQYFGPGTRLTVL.

This clone was picked up a small number of times. The chain is built from TRBV7-3 and TRBJ2-1, with D possibly TRBD1 on 7 matching bases. The CDR3 is 16 amino acids. The V gene lost 5 bases and the J gene lost 5 bases, with 19 bases spanning the gap. Germline CDR1 is SGHTA and CDR2 is FQGTGA. CDR3 DNA: TGTGCCAGCAGCCCAGACCCCAGGGGGGTAAACAATGAGCAGTTCTTC. Its translation is CASSPDPRGVNNEQFF.

V and J are TRBV30 and TRBJ2-7, with TRBD2 as a possible D gene (5 bases). V was trimmed by 3 bases and J by 3 bases, leaving 9 bases between them. The germline V gene has CDR1 GTSNPN and CDR2 SVGIG (reference sequence). This CDR3 is built from 12 residues. CDR3 coding DNA: TGTGCCTGGAGCCTAGCCAGCTACGAGCAGTACTTC. Its protein is CAWSLASYEQYF.

The chain uses TRBV9 and TRBJ2-1, with 12 bases identical to TRBD2. This CDR3 spans 18 amino acids. Trimming at V came to 4 bases and at J to 4 bases, leaving 12 bases not matched to a gene. CDR1 and CDR2 (germline): SGDLS, YYNGEE. CDR3 nucleotide sequence: TGTGCCAGCAGCCAAACCCCCCTAGCGGGAGGGCCGTACAATGAGCAGTTCTTC. Amino acid sequence: CASSQTPLAGGPYNEQFF. Complete variable domain (other parts from reference TRBV9 and TRBJ2-1): DSGVTQTPKHLITATGQRVTLRCSPRSGDLSVYWYQQSLDQGLQFLIQYYNGEERAKGNILERFSAQQFPDLHSELNLSSLELGDSALYFCASSQTPLAGGPYNEQFFGPGTRLTVL.

J is TRBJ2-3 and V is TRBV3-1 (or the pseudogene TRBV3-2); the match to TRBD2 covers 10 bases. Looked up from germline, CDR1 is LGHDT and CDR2 is YNNKEL (reference sequence). V shed 3 bases and J 1 base; nucleotides not matched to a gene: 13. This CDR3 is 19 amino acids long. CDR3 protein: CASSQETSGRAWGTDTQYF. As DNA, the CDR3 is TGTGCCAGCAGCCAGGAAACAAGCGGGAGGGCCTGGGGCACAGATACGCAGTATTTT.

The chain uses TRBV27 and TRBJ2-1; 8 bases line up with TRBD1. After removal of 5 bases from V and 0 bases from J, the junction contained 3 bases not matched to a gene. This CDR3 region has 15 residues. Germline V gives CDR1 MNHEY, CDR2 SMNVEV (reference sequence). The CDR3, as DNA: TGTGCCAGCAGTCAGGGGGCCGGCTCCTACAATGAGCAGTTCTTC. It is translated as CASSQGAGSYNEQFF.

The rearrangement joins TRBV7-6 to TRBJ2-7, with TRBD1 matching over 11 bases. The CDR3 is made up of 16 amino acids. From germline, CDR1 is SGHVS and CDR2 FNYEAQ. V lost 5 bases and J lost 6; bases outside the gene matches: 12. CDR3 DNA sequence: TGTGCCAGCAGCCCAATAGAGGACAGGGGGCTTGGCGAGCAGTACTTC. Its translation is CASSPIEDRGLGEQYF.

The chain uses TRBV24-1 and TRBJ1-1; D not certain. CDR1 and CDR2 (germline): KGHDR, SFDVKD. The CDR3 covers 12 residues. V lost 12 bases, J lost 5 bases, and 15 bases lay in between. CDR3 nucleotides: TGTGCCCCCGTGGACTGTAAGACTGAAGCTTTCTTT. The encoded protein is CAPVDCKTEAFF.

V usage is TRBV30 and J usage is TRBJ1-1; no firm D call. V lost 3 bases to trimming and J lost 0 bases, with 8 bases between them. Germline assignment: CDR1 GTSNPN and CDR2 SVGIG (reference sequence). The CDR3 spans 13 residues. CDR3 residues: CAWSPLVNTEAFF. The CDR3 nucleotides read TGTGCCTGGAGCCCGTTAGTGAACACTGAAGCTTTCTTT.

The chain uses TRBV4-3 and TRBJ1-1; perhaps TRBD1 as D (5 bases). This CDR3 is built from 14 residues. Germline V gene sequence: CDR1 LGHNA, CDR2 YSLEER. The germline V and J ends were trimmed by 4 bases and 1 base, with 10 bases remaining between them. The CDR3 reads CASSRDQGNTEAFF. In DNA form, the CDR3 reads TGCGCCAGCAGCCGGGATCAGGGGAACACTGAAGCTTTCTTT.